The 11 T cell receptor beta chains listed next were all sequenced from one sample in a study of OX40 agonist ivuxolimab in advanced cancers. Libraries were prepared through the immunoSEQ multiplex PCR assay. The immuneACCESS repertoire file appears here via TCRdb, limited to in-frame rearrangements. These files lack a portion of the clones; in checked studies, under half of the deficit traces to unresolved V genes, and the cause of the others is not known. This sample lists some 35,000 clones; approximately 79% were detected once. Jointly, the top ten make up 13% to 15% of the sample. The sample in question was CD4+ or CD8+ T cells sorted from blood, obtained in a trial of the OX40 agonist ivuxolimab. The receptors here all came from an adult with an advanced solid tumor such as melanoma, head and neck, liver or kidney cancer.

The rearrangement links TRBV10-3 to TRBJ2-3, with 8 positions matching TRBD2. CDR1 is ENHRY, CDR2 SYGVKD, per germline. This CDR3 contains 17 residues. J was trimmed by 2 bases and V by 4 bases; bases with no gene match: 11. The CDR3 DNA sequence: TGTGCCATCAGTGGAGCCCCTGGAGCGGGGGTCACAGATACGCAGTATTTT. It encodes CAISGAPGAGVTDTQYF.

V and J are TRBV7-9 and TRBJ2-3; TRBD1 matches 9 bases. Unmatched junction bases numbered 6, after V lost 2 bases and J lost 3 bases. Germline CDR1 is SEHNR and CDR2 is FQNEAQ (reference sequence). The CDR3 runs to 16 residues. The CDR3 DNA sequence: TGTGCCAGCAGCTTATTCGGGACAGGGAGGACAGATACGCAGTATTTT. As protein: CASSLFGTGRTDTQYF. The variable domain in full, with the rest retrieved from reference TRBV7-9 and TRBJ2-3, is DTGVSQNPRHKITKRGQNVTFRCDPISEHNRLYWYRQTLGQGPEFLTYFQNEAQLEKSRLLSDRFSAERPKGSFSTLEIQRTEQGDSAMYLCASSLFGTGRTDTQYFGPGTRLTVL.

This chain connects TRBV5-5 to TRBJ2-1; TRBD2 matches 11 bases. The V and J ends lost 4 bases and 6 bases, in that order; junction bases with no gene match: 9. The germline gives CDR1 SGHKS, CDR2 YYEKEE (reference sequence). This CDR3 spans 16 amino acids. CDR3: CASSQLGLAGPNEQFF. In nucleotides, the CDR3 is TGTGCCAGCAGCCAGCTCGGACTAGCGGGTCCCAATGAGCAGTTCTTC.

The chain couples TRBV25-1 to TRBJ2-2, with D unresolved. This CDR3 has 14 residues. The V end lost 4 bases, the J end lost 6 bases, and 12 bases lay between the germline ends. CDR1 and CDR2 (germline): MGHDK, SYGVNS. This chain's CDR3 is CASSGEVWAGELFF. CDR3 nucleotides: TGTGCCAGCAGTGGAGAAGTATGGGCCGGGGAGCTGTTTTTT.

The table lists this clone with a count of one. The V and J genes are TRBV12-1 and TRBJ1-1. TRBV12-1 is assigned pseudogene status. The CDR3 runs to 13 residues. In DNA form, the CDR3 reads TGTGCCAGCAGCGGCTTGGAGGGCCCTGAAGCTTTCTTT. Its protein product is CASSGLEGPEAFF.

Sample share makes this clone large. CDR3 bases: TGTGCCATCAGTGCGACAGGGCTAAGAGGAAACACCATATATTTT. It translates to CAISATGLRGNTIYF. The V gene is TRBV10-3, the J gene TRBJ1-3; 7 bases line up with TRBD1. Germline CDR1 and CDR2: ENHRY and SYGVKD. The CDR3 runs 15 residues. V lost 4 bases, J lost 4 bases, and 7 bases stayed unmatched.

This clone occurred once. The chain links TRBV5-1 to TRBJ1-4; D is unclear. The CDR3 covers 15 residues. V was trimmed by 4 bases and J by 4 bases, leaving 14 bases between them. Per germline, CDR1 SGHRS and CDR2 YFSETQ. CDR3 residues: CASSLDRLRNEKLFF. The CDR3 DNA is TGCGCCAGCAGCCTGGACCGGCTTCGTAATGAAAAACTGTTTTTT.

This chain connects TRBV5-1 to TRBJ2-1, with a possible D match to TRBD1 (5 bases). CDR3 length: 15 residues. The V gene lost 3 bases and the J gene lost 3 bases, with 13 bases spanning the gap. In germline, CDR1 is SGHRS, CDR2 YFSETQ. The CDR3 DNA follows: TGCGCCAGCAGCTACCACCCGACAGTCTACAATGAGCAGTTCTTC. Amino acid sequence: CASSYHPTVYNEQFF.

The gene calls are TRBV10-1 and TRBJ2-3; D gene unclear. This CDR3 region has 14 residues. The V and J ends lost 0 bases and 4 bases respectively, with 8 bases between them. Looked up from germline, CDR1 is WNHNN and CDR2 is SYGVQD (reference sequence). In DNA form, the CDR3 reads TGCGCCAGCAGTGAGTCGATTTGGGCAGATACGCAGTATTTT. Its protein product is CASSESIWADTQYF.

This rearrangement joins TRBV7-2 to TRBJ2-3; perhaps TRBD1 as D (6 bases). This CDR3 comprises 14 residues. CDR1 is SGHTA and CDR2 is FQGNSA in the germline V gene. With 4 bases removed from V and 4 bases from J, the gap between germline ends came to 12 bases. DNA of the CDR3: TGTGCCAGCAGCTCCCTCGGGACACCAGATACGCAGTATTTT. This codes for CASSSLGTPDTQYF.

The rearrangement uses TRBV11-2 and TRBJ2-2, with D unresolved. V lost 2 bases and J lost 6, with 10 bases in between. There are 14 residues in the CDR3. Germline CDR1 reads SGHAT; CDR2 reads FQNNGV. The CDR3 DNA is TGTGCCAGCAGCTTAATTGGCGGAGCCGGGGAGCTGTTTTTT. Residues: CASSLIGGAGELFF.